Shown below are 29 T cell receptor beta chains from a single sample sequenced in a study of T cell repertoires in cytomegalovirus infection. TCRdb reprocessed the reads with MiXCR, giving one entry per CDR3 protein. The sample includes over 450,000 distinct CDR3 sequences, 11% seen only once; the top ten take roughly 10%. Sequencing was carried out using PBMCs. These receptors were taken from a human donor in good health (CMV status not recorded). Some clones in this sample may be carry-over from other donors' samples.

This clonotype has a count of ten or more. V usage is TRBV6-1 and J usage is TRBJ2-3; D may be TRBD1 or TRBD2 (5 bases each). Germline V gene data show CDR1 as MNHNS and CDR2 as SASEGT. The CDR3 runs 14 residues. Deletions cut 4 bases from V and 4 bases from J, with 12 bases between. The chain's CDR3 is CASSAGDPADTQYF. DNA for the CDR3: TGTGCCAGCAGTGCCGGGGACCCCGCAGATACGCAGTATTTT.

This clonotype occurred many times. J is TRBJ2-1 and V is TRBV7-9, with 11 positions matching TRBD2. The CDR3 runs 17 residues. The germline gives CDR1 SEHNR, CDR2 FQNEAQ (reference sequence). The trim removed 0 bases at V and 5 bases at J, leaving 6 bases unmatched. CDR3 amino acids: CASSLALAGGAHNEQFF. The CDR3 coding sequence is TGTGCCAGCAGCTTAGCCTTAGCGGGAGGGGCCCACAATGAGCAGTTCTTC.

In its sample, this clonotype was seen many times. This rearrangement joins TRBV5-5 to TRBJ2-7, with 7 bases matching TRBD1. The CDR3 contains 13 residues. The trim removed 1 base at V and 3 bases at J, leaving 1 base unmatched. Germline V gene sequence: CDR1 SGHKS, CDR2 YYEKEE (reference sequence). For the CDR3, the DNA is TGTGCCAGCAGCTTGCCAGGGGGCTACGAGCAGTACTTC. Translated: CASSLPGGYEQYF.

This clonotype was picked up a small number of times. J is TRBJ1-3 and V is TRBV6-6; D call uncertain. CDR1 and CDR2 from the germline V gene are MNHNY and SVGAGI (reference sequence). This CDR3 contains 12 residues. V was trimmed by 2 bases and J by 4 bases, leaving 3 bases between them. CDR3 loop: CASSYEGNTIYF. In DNA, the CDR3 is TGTGCCAGCAGTTACGAGGGAAACACCATATATTTT.

This clonotype was detected many times. This chain's CDR3 is CASSGRGGNQPQHF. CDR3 nucleotide sequence: TGTGCCAGCAGCGGCAGGGGGGGCAATCAGCCCCAGCATTTT. The chain is built from TRBV7-9 and TRBJ1-5; 7 bases agree with TRBD1. Germline-derived CDR1 and CDR2 are SEHNR and FQNEAQ (reference sequence). V lost 5 bases, J lost 2 bases, and 3 bases stayed unmatched. The CDR3 length is 14 residues.

In this sample, this clonotype turned up a few times. The chain has TRBV2 and TRBJ2-1, with D tentatively TRBD1 (5 bases). V shed 3 bases and J shed 15 bases, with 18 bases lying between them. The germline CDR1 and CDR2 sequences are SNHLY and FYNNEI. The length of the CDR3 is 13 residues. This CDR3 is CASSDVRGFRRFF. The CDR3 coding sequence is TGTGCCAGCAGTGATGTAAGGGGCTTCCGGCGGTTCTTC.

Many counts were recorded for this clonotype. The chain links TRBV10-3 to TRBJ1-2; unclear D gene. Germline-derived CDR1 and CDR2 are ENHRY and SYGVKD. Between the trimmed V and J ends, which lost 0 bases and 2 bases, there was a span of 7 bases. There are 14 residues in the CDR3. The CDR3 loop reads CAISESRQNYGYTF. CDR3 DNA sequence: TGTGCCATCAGTGAGTCGCGGCAAAACTATGGCTACACCTTC.

This clonotype was seen at least ten times. V is TRBV7-3 and J is TRBJ2-5, with D unresolved. V was trimmed by 2 bases and J by 2 bases, leaving 9 bases between them. This CDR3 comprises 14 residues. From germline, CDR1 is SGHTA and CDR2 FQGTGA. The CDR3 reads CASSLDPTQETQYF. The DNA of the CDR3 is TGTGCCAGCAGCTTAGATCCTACACAAGAGACCCAGTACTTC.

This clonotype was seen only a few times. The rearrangement joins TRBV20-1 to TRBJ1-6; maybe TRBD1 (6 bases). Trimming left V 0 bases short and J 3 bases short, with 15 bases between. The CDR3 is 17 residues long. Per germline, CDR1 DFQATT and CDR2 SNEGSKA (reference sequence). Here the CDR3 DNA reads TGCAGTGCTAGAGATCCGTACAGGGCAAGCTATAATTCACCCCTCCACTTT. It is translated as CSARDPYRASYNSPLHF.

This clonotype was seen many times. The chain carries TRBV27 and TRBJ1-2; a weak D match, TRBD1 (6 bases). Germline V gives CDR1 MNHEY, CDR2 SMNVEV (reference sequence). The CDR3 runs 12 residues. Trimming removed 4 bases at V and 4 bases at J, with 7 bases between. The CDR3 is CASSSQGYGYTF. For the CDR3, the DNA is TGTGCCAGCAGTTCACAGGGCTATGGCTACACCTTC.

This clonotype was counted at least ten times. The chain recombines TRBV24-1 with TRBJ2-3; 7 bases map to TRBD2. The CDR3 extends over 14 amino acids. The V gene's germline CDR1 is KGHDR and CDR2 SFDVKD. The V segment lost 5 bases and the J segment 4 bases; nucleotides outside the gene matches: 5. CDR3 sequence: CATSGRSGADTQYF. CDR3 DNA: TGTGCCACCAGTGGCAGAAGCGGGGCAGATACGCAGTATTTT.

This clonotype has a count of ten or more. This chain uses TRBV20-1 with TRBJ2-4, with D possibly matching TRBD1 (5 bases). The CDR3 length is 15 residues. The germline V and J ends were trimmed by 3 bases and 2 bases, with 14 bases remaining between them. Per the germline V gene, CDR1 is DFQATT and CDR2 is SNEGSKA (reference sequence). The CDR3 sequence: CSASPQAGTKNIQYF. The CDR3 DNA follows: TGCAGTGCTAGCCCTCAGGCAGGGACCAAAAACATTCAGTACTTC.

This clonotype was picked up many times. This rearrangement joins TRBV5-6 to TRBJ2-3; 11 bases align to TRBD2. V lost 0 bases to trimming and J lost 3 bases; unmatched junction nucleotides: 3. CDR3 length: 16 residues. The V gene's germline CDR1 is SGHDT and CDR2 YYEEEE. The CDR3 spells CASSLGGTSGTDTQYF. The CDR3, as DNA: TGTGCCAGCAGCTTGGGTGGGACTAGCGGAACAGATACGCAGTATTTT.

This clonotype has ten or more counts. This chain uses TRBV7-3 with TRBJ2-2; D gene unclear. V shed 1 base and J shed 6 bases, with 6 bases lying between them. The CDR3 sequence is 13 residues long. From germline, CDR1 is SGHTA and CDR2 FQGTGA. The CDR3 DNA is TGTGCCAGCAGCTTAAGCCAGCCCGGGGAGCTGTTTTTT. Its translation: CASSLSQPGELFF.

This clonotype was found a few times. V and J are TRBV19 and TRBJ2-3, with 10 bases that match TRBD1. This CDR3 is 16 amino acids long. The junction had 7 bases not matched to a gene; V was cut back by 3 bases and J by 4 bases. CDR1 is LNHDA and CDR2 is SQIVND in the germline V gene (reference sequence). The CDR3 nucleotides read TGTGCCAGTAGTATGGACCGGGACAGGGGTTCAGATACGCAGTATTTT. This codes for CASSMDRDRGSDTQYF.

This clonotype was seen ten or more times. The chain employs TRBV30 and TRBJ1-5; 8 bases agree with TRBD1. CDR1 is GTSNPN and CDR2 is SVGIG in the germline V gene (reference sequence). The CDR3 spans 15 residues. Trimming took 4 bases from V and 1 from J; bases not matched to a gene: 6. DNA of the CDR3: TGTGCCTGGACTAAGGGACAGGCAAGCAATCAGCCCCAGCATTTT. Amino acids: CAWTKGQASNQPQHF.

This clonotype showed up many times. The chain recombines TRBV29-1 with TRBJ2-1; no reliable D call. V dropped 2 bases and J dropped 10 bases, with 18 bases sitting between them. CDR3 length: 14 residues. In germline, CDR1 is SQVTM, CDR2 ANQGSEA. CDR3 in amino acids: CSVEWPHARREQFF. The CDR3 DNA follows: TGCAGCGTTGAATGGCCCCACGCTAGGCGGGAGCAGTTCTTC.

In this sample, this clonotype turned up a few times. The chain recombines TRBV5-1 with TRBJ2-2, with D tentatively TRBD2 (6 bases). The CDR3 contains 16 residues. CDR1 SGHRS and CDR2 YFSETQ come from the germline V gene. The ends were cut back, 1 base at V and 5 bases at J, with 15 bases in the middle. DNA for the CDR3: TGCGCCAGCAGCTTGTCCGGGGGAGTTCGGACCGGGGAGCTGTTTTTT. Protein product: CASSLSGGVRTGELFF. Full variable domain (rest looked up from reference TRBV5-1 and TRBJ2-2): KAGVTQTPRYLIKTRGQQVTLSCSPISGHRSVSWYQQTPGQGLQFLFEYFSETQRNKGNFPGRFSGRQFSNSRSEMNVSTLELGDSALYLCASSLSGGVRTGELFFGEGSRLTVL.

This clonotype was counted between two and nine times. This chain joins TRBV24-1 and TRBJ2-6; 9 nucleotides line up with TRBD1. In germline, CDR1 is KGHDR, CDR2 SFDVKD. This CDR3 has 16 residues. The V gene end was trimmed by 6 bases and the J gene end by 3 bases; junction bases not matched to a gene: 5. The CDR3 sequence: CATSTTGGGGANVLTF. The CDR3, as DNA: TGTGCCACCAGTACCACAGGGGGCGGTGGGGCCAACGTCCTGACTTTC.

The rearrangement links TRBV20-1 to TRBJ2-5, with D possibly TRBD2 on 6 matching bases. Germline V gives CDR1 DFQATT, CDR2 SNEGSKA (reference sequence). The V end was cut by 5 bases, the J end by 5 bases, with 12 bases between. This CDR3 has 12 residues. CDR3 nucleotide sequence: TGCAGTGCTCCTGCGGCGGGGGAGACCCAGTACTTC. The encoded protein is CSAPAAGETQYF.

This chain uses TRBV6-5 with TRBJ2-1; D is uncertain. This CDR3 region has 11 residues. The germline gives CDR1 MNHEY, CDR2 SVGAGI. The V and J ends lost 6 bases and 14 bases respectively, with 14 bases between them. The CDR3 nucleotides read TGTGCCAGCAGCAGCGCCAGTAGTGAGTTCTTC. Protein sequence: CASSSASSEFF.

The sample holds a few counts of this clonotype. This sequence joins TRBV25-1 and TRBJ2-7; tentative D call: TRBD2 (6 bases). With 1 base removed from V and 4 bases from J, the gap between germline ends came to 14 bases. The germline CDR1 and CDR2 sequences are MGHDK and SYGVNS. The CDR3 is 15 residues long. DNA of the CDR3: TGTGCCAGCAGTGAATTAGGAGGGGCAGCTTACGAGCAGTACTTC. Translated, it gives CASSELGGAAYEQYF.

In the case of this clonotype: Its ends do not fully match the called genes, so a read error is possible. This rearrangement joins TRBV20-1 to TRBJ1-3, with 9 bases that match TRBD1. Germline-derived CDR1 and CDR2 are DFQATT and SNEGSKA (reference sequence). The CDR3 is made up of 15 amino acids. In DNA form, the CDR3 reads TGCAGTGCTAGCAAAACAGGGGGCGCCGGAAACACCTTATATTTT. Amino acid sequence: CSASKTGGAGNTLYF.

This clonotype was seen repeatedly, ten times or more. The chain is built from TRBV4-1 and TRBJ2-1; TRBD2 matches at 10 bases. CDR1 MGHRA and CDR2 YSYEKL come from the germline V gene. The CDR3 runs to 19 residues. The ends lost 0 bases at V and 8 bases at J; junction bases unmatched: 16. The CDR3 DNA is TGCGCCAGCAGCCAAGATCGGGGCGGCCTAGCGGGAGTCCGCGATGAGCAGTTCTTC. This gives the protein CASSQDRGGLAGVRDEQFF.

This clonotype was seen at least ten times. The chain joins TRBV14 to TRBJ1-4; maybe TRBD1 (5 bases). Per the germline V gene, CDR1 is SGHDN and CDR2 is FVKESK. Trimming took 1 base from V and 6 from J, leaving 9 bases between them. The CDR3 covers 14 residues. CDR3 region: CASSQGGGYEKLFF. CDR3 in DNA: TGTGCCAGCAGCCAAGGGGGCGGCTATGAAAAACTGTTTTTT.

V and J are TRBV5-1 and TRBJ2-3; D is possibly TRBD1 (6 bases). Germline V gene lookup returns CDR1 SGHRS and CDR2 YFSETQ. This CDR3 is 14 amino acids long. Trimming shortened V by 3 bases and J by 2 bases, and 10 bases separated the two germline ends. CDR3 sequence (DNA): TGCGCCAGCAGCTCCGGGACATTCACAGATACGCAGTATTTT. Translated: CASSSGTFTDTQYF. The complete variable domain, with remaining parts taken from reference TRBV5-1 and TRBJ2-3, reads KAGVTQTPRYLIKTRGQQVTLSCSPISGHRSVSWYQQTPGQGLQFLFEYFSETQRNKGNFPGRFSGRQFSNSRSEMNVSTLELGDSALYLCASSSGTFTDTQYFGPGTRLTVL.

This clonotype was observed at least ten times. This CDR3 reads CASSLRADELGFQPQHF. CDR3 nucleotide sequence: TGTGCCAGCAGCTTAAGGGCCGACGAGTTGGGGTTTCAGCCCCAGCATTTT. The rearrangement uses TRBV7-8 and TRBJ1-5, with unresolved D. V dropped 2 bases and J dropped 6 bases, with 20 bases sitting between them. This CDR3 contains 17 residues. Germline CDR1 reads SGHVS; CDR2 reads FQNEAQ.

The chain employs TRBV7-8 and TRBJ2-7; D might be TRBD2 (6 bases). The CDR3 contains 13 residues. CDR1 is SGHVS and CDR2 is FQNEAQ in the germline V gene. V dropped 5 bases and J dropped 4 bases, with 12 bases sitting between them. For the CDR3, the DNA is TGTGCCAGCAGCCTCCTAGCGCCTTACGAGCAGTACTTC. It is translated as CASSLLAPYEQYF.

This clonotype was seen at least ten times. The chain links TRBV10-3 to TRBJ1-1; D unresolved. The germline CDR1 and CDR2 sequences are ENHRY and SYGVKD. The V gene lost 9 bases and the J gene lost 0 bases, with 11 bases spanning the gap. The CDR3 sequence is 13 residues long. The CDR3 spells CAMARVMNTEAFF. CDR3 DNA sequence: TGTGCCATGGCTCGGGTAATGAACACTGAAGCTTTCTTT.